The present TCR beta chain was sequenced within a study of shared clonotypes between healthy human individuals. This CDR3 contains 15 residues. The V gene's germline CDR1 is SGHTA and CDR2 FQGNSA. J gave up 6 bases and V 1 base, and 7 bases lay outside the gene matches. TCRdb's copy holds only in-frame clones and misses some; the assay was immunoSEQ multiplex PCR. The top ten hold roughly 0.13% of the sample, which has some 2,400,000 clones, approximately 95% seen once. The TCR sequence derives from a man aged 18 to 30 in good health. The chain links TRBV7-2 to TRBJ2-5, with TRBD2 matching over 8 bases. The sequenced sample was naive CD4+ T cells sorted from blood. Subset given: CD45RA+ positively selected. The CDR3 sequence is CASSLEPGLEKTQYF. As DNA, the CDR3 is TGTGCCAGCAGCTTAGAGCCGGGACTAGAAAAGACCCAGTACTTC. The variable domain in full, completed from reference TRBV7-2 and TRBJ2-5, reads GAGVSQSPSNKVTEKGKDVELRCDPISGHTALYWYRQSLGQGLEFLIYFQGNSAPDKSGLPSDRFSAERTGGSVSTLTIQRTQQEDSAVYLCASSLEPGLEKTQYFGPGTRLLVL.